The clone carrying this T cell receptor beta chain came up a few times. This sample was taken from a study of T-cell reconstitution after alpha-beta-depleted transplantation in children. Unique molecular identifiers were incorporated into the prepared TCRbeta library. Via MiXCR, TCRdb re-called the PCR reads, giving one row per CDR3 protein. The table lists some 400,000 distinct CDR3 sequences, roughly 22% of them singletons. The germline V gene has CDR1 SGHRS and CDR2 YFSETQ. V lost 3 bases and J 0 bases, leaving 6 bases between the germline ends. The CDR3 is 14 residues long. The V gene is TRBV5-1, the J gene TRBJ2-2; perhaps TRBD1 as D (5 bases). Specimen: PBMCs from the stem cell graft donor, collected from the stem cell graft. This TCR was sampled from a human donor who donated a stem cell graft to a child with acute myeloid leukemia. The CDR3: CASSSDTNTGELFF. The CDR3 nucleotides read TGCGCCAGCAGCTCGGACACGAACACCGGGGAGCTGTTTTTT.